Listed below are T cell receptor beta chains from one sample, sequenced in a study of cytomegalovirus exposure and HLA in healthy donors. Method: immunoSEQ multiplex PCR; TCRdb's copy keeps in-frame clones and lacks some. The sample records around 210,000 clones, 82% being singletons. What was sequenced was PBMCs. These receptors originate from a woman between 40 and 50 years old in good health and CMV-seronegative. Each CDR3 is given with its conserved first and last residue. Fields, in order: D gene, J gene, clone size, V gene, CDR3 DNA, CDR3 protein. The D gene is left open where the match is weak. Where a row states a size, it is once, few, many or the class of an expanded clone; other rows omit it.

>.|TRBJ1-1|once|TRBV29-1
TGCAGCGGGCAGGATTATTCCAACACTGAAGCTTTCTTT
CSGQDYSNTEAFF
>TRBD1|TRBJ2-7|.|TRBV5-1
TGCGCCAGCAGCGAATCGACAGGGGCCGCTTACGAGCAGTACTTC
CASSESTGAAYEQYF
>.|TRBJ2-1|.|TRBV7-6
TGTGCCAGCAGCGCCAGACTAGGGAACTCCTACAATGAGCAGTTCTTC
CASSARLGNSYNEQFF
>.|TRBJ1-1|.|TRBV7-9
TGTTCCAGCACCCACATCTGGACTGAAGCTTTCTTT
CSSTHIWTEAFF
>TRBD1|TRBJ1-2|.|TRBV27
TGTGCCAGCAGATATATTACGCCTCAGGGGGCGCATGGCTACACCTTC
CASRYITPQGAHGYTF
>.|TRBJ2-1|.|TRBV30
TGTGCCTGGAGTGGGGCTAGCTATGGCTCCTACAATGAGCAGTTCTTC
CAWSGASYGSYNEQFF
>.|TRBJ1-2|.|TRBV5-4
TGTGCCAGCAGCTTCCCGGGGGGGGAGGGTAGGAGCTACACCTTC
CASSFPGGEGRSYTF
>TRBD1|TRBJ2-4|.|TRBV18
TGTGCCAGCTCACCACCGACAGGGGCCAAAAACATTCAGTACTTC
CASSPPTGAKNIQYF
>TRBD2|TRBJ2-3|.|TRBV19
TGTGCCAGTAGTGGAACAAGGCGGGGGACAGATACGCAGTATTTT
CASSGTRRGTDTQYF
>TRBD1|TRBJ1-1|.|TRBV5-1
TGCGCCAGCAGCTTAGGGACAGTGAACACTGAAGCTTTCTTT
CASSLGTVNTEAFF
>.|TRBJ1-5|.|TRBV7-2
TGTGCCAGCAGCTTAAAGGGGGATAGTCAGCCCCAGCATTTT
CASSLKGDSQPQHF
>.|TRBJ1-1|once|TRBV28
TGTGCCACCCAGGGTGGCACTGAAGCTTTCTTT
CATQGGTEAFF
>.|TRBJ1-6|.|TRBV7-9
TGTGCCAGCAGCGAACAGGGCATCGGATCACCCCTCCACTTT
CASSEQGIGSPLHF
>.|TRBJ1-5|.|TRBV28
TGTGCCAGCAGTTTAGGCGGGGTAAGCAATCAGCCCCAGCATTTT
CASSLGGVSNQPQHF
>TRBD2|TRBJ2-7|.|TRBV27
TGTGCCAGCAGTTCTGGGACTAGCGGGATCTACGAGCAGTACTTC
CASSSGTSGIYEQYF
>.|TRBJ2-7|.|TRBV19
TGTGCCAGTGATCAGGGCTTGGGCTACGAGCAGTACTTC
CASDQGLGYEQYF
>TRBD2|TRBJ2-1|.|TRBV11-2
TGTGCCAGCAGCTTAGGTCTAGCGGGACCCTACAATGAGCAGTTCTTC
CASSLGLAGPYNEQFF
>TRBD1|TRBJ1-2|.|TRBV11-2
TGTGCCAGCAGCACGCGGACAGGGGGAGCGAACTATGGCTACACCTTC
CASSTRTGGANYGYTF
>.|TRBJ2-3|.|TRBV2
TGTGCCAGCAGTGAATTTATCACAGATACGCAGTATTTT
CASSEFITDTQYF
>.|TRBJ1-3|few|TRBV9
TGTGCCAGCAGCGCCGACGGACAGACGATATTCGGAAACACCATATATTTT
CASSADGQTIFGNTIYF
>TRBD2|TRBJ2-3|.|TRBV5-4
TGTGCCAGCAGCTTGGGGGGACTAGCGGGTGGGGATACGCAGTATTTT
CASSLGGLAGGDTQYF
>TRBD1|TRBJ2-3|.|TRBV29-1
TGCAGCGTGGTGGACAGGGGTAGCACAGATACGCAGTATTTT
CSVVDRGSTDTQYF
>TRBD1|TRBJ2-5|few|TRBV19
TGTGCCAGTAGTAGGGGACAGGGTTTGAGAGAGACCCAGTACTTC
CASSRGQGLRETQYF
>TRBD2|TRBJ2-7|.|TRBV4-1
TGCGCCAGCAGTCAAGGACTAGCGGGAGCCTACGAGCAGTACTTC
CASSQGLAGAYEQYF
>.|TRBJ1-3|.|TRBV19
TGTGCCACCCGTTTCATGGCAGGAAGCTCTGGAAACACCATATATTTT
CATRFMAGSSGNTIYF
>.|TRBJ2-7|.|TRBV11-2
TGTGCCAGCAGCCCGGCAGGGGTTCGTATTGTTTACGAGCAGTACTTC
CASSPAGVRIVYEQYF
>TRBD2|TRBJ2-3|.|TRBV5-6
TGTGCCAGCAGCTTGCTCGGGACTAGGTATGATACGCAGTATTTT
CASSLLGTRYDTQYF
>.|TRBJ2-5|.|TRBV5-1
TGCGCCAGCAGCTTAAATCAGGGTGCGGTGACCCAGTACTTC
CASSLNQGAVTQYF
>TRBD1|TRBJ1-2|.|TRBV19
TGTGCCAGTAGTATGGGACAGGGGCCCACTAACTATGGCTACACCTTC
CASSMGQGPTNYGYTF
>TRBD1|TRBJ1-2|few|TRBV28
TGTGCCAGCAGTTCGAGTCCGGGACAGAGAGTTGCTAACTATGGCTACACCTTC
CASSSSPGQRVANYGYTF
>.|TRBJ2-5|.|TRBV6-1
TGTGCCAGCACACGAACGGGTGAGCAGTACTTC
CASTRTGEQYF
>.|TRBJ1-1|.|TRBV28
TGTGCCAGCAGTTACGGAGGTAGGGCTGAAGCTTTCTTT
CASSYGGRAEAFF
>.|TRBJ1-1|.|TRBV20-1
TGCAGTGCTAGAGTCGCGGTTGAAGCTTTCTTT
CSARVAVEAFF
>TRBD1|TRBJ2-5|few|TRBV5-6
TGTGCCAGCAGCTTGGAAAGGACAGGCCAAGAGACCCAGTACTTC
CASSLERTGQETQYF
>TRBD1|TRBJ2-7|.|TRBV25-1
TGTGCCAGCAGTGTTAGAGACAGGGGGGGTTTGTCCTACGAGCAGTACTTC
CASSVRDRGGLSYEQYF
>TRBD1|TRBJ1-2|few|TRBV29-1
TGCAGCGCCCGGGACAGGGTAAGAGATGGCTACACCTTC
CSARDRVRDGYTF
>.|TRBJ1-4|once|TRBV6-6
TGTGCCAGCGGACACGGACGGGAAAAACTGTTTTTT
CASGHGREKLFF
>.|TRBJ1-5|.|TRBV2
TGTGCCAGCAGTGCGGAGCGGGATCAGCCCCAGCATTTT
CASSAERDQPQHF
>.|TRBJ2-1|.|TRBV2
TGTGCCAGCAGTGCGGGAGAGGGCAATGAGCAGTTCTTC
CASSAGEGNEQFF
>.|TRBJ1-1|.|TRBV7-8
TGTGCCAGCAGCTATGCGGTTGCGAACACTGAAGCTTTCTTT
CASSYAVANTEAFF
>TRBD2|TRBJ2-3|.|TRBV7-9
TGTGCCAGCTCCGCGGGAGAGGCAGATACGCAGTATTTT
CASSAGEADTQYF
>.|TRBJ1-1|.|TRBV20-1
TGCAGTGCTAGAGACCCAGGGCGTGCTTTCTTT
CSARDPGRAFF
>TRBD1|TRBJ1-3|.|TRBV18
TGTGCCAGCTCACCGACGGGGACAGGGGCCGGAAACACCATATATTTT
CASSPTGTGAGNTIYF
>TRBD2|TRBJ2-3|.|TRBV29-1
TGCAGCGTTAAATCCTCTAGCGGGAGAGGTATAGATACGCAGTATTTT
CSVKSSSGRGIDTQYF
>TRBD2|TRBJ2-3|.|TRBV18
TGTGCCAGCTCACCGGTACTAGCGGGAGGCTCAGATACGCAGTATTTT
CASSPVLAGGSDTQYF
>TRBD1|TRBJ1-2|.|TRBV28
TGTGTCAGCAGTTTACAGGGGTATGGCTACACCTTC
CVSSLQGYGYTF
>.|TRBJ1-3|.|TRBV5-4
TGTGCCGCCTTAGACGGGGGGCCCCGTGGAAACACCATATATTTT
CAALDGGPRGNTIYF
>TRBD1|TRBJ1-4|once|TRBV7-9
TGTGCCAGCAGCCCACAGGGGCACGGTGAAAAACTGTTTTTT
CASSPQGHGEKLFF
>.|TRBJ2-7|.|TRBV27
TGTGCCAGCAGTTTTTCAGGTTCCTACGAGCAGTACTTC
CASSFSGSYEQYF
>.|TRBJ1-6|few|TRBV2
TGTGCCAGCAGTGGGGGGCAAAATTCACCCCTCCACTTT
CASSGGQNSPLHF
>TRBD1|TRBJ2-4|.|TRBV7-2
TGTGCCAGCAGCTCGGGACAGAGGTTAAACATTCAGTACTTC
CASSSGQRLNIQYF
>.|TRBJ1-1|few|TRBV19
TGTGCCAGTATCGGGCACGAGGCAGGGGAGGGTAAGGCTTTCTTT
CASIGHEAGEGKAFF
>TRBD1|TRBJ1-4|.|TRBV28
TGTGCCAGCAGTTTATGGGTGACAGGGGAAGATGAAAAACTGTTTTTT
CASSLWVTGEDEKLFF
>TRBD1|TRBJ2-6|.|TRBV2
TGTGCCAGCAGTGTTTTGGGGACAGGGGGCTCTGGGGCCAACGTCCTGACTTTC
CASSVLGTGGSGANVLTF
>TRBD1|TRBJ1-1|.|TRBV7-8
TGTGCCAGCAGCCCAGGCGACAGGGGGAACACTGAAGCTTTCTTT
CASSPGDRGNTEAFF
>TRBD2|TRBJ2-2|.|TRBV30
TGTGCCTGGAGGAGGGCGGGAGCCTTAACAGGGGAGCTGTTTTTT
CAWRRAGALTGELFF
>.|TRBJ2-2|.|TRBV19
TGTGCCAGTAGTATGACGGGGTGGTTTTCCACCGGGGAGCTGTTTTTT
CASSMTGWFSTGELFF
>TRBD1|TRBJ2-7|.|TRBV11-2
TGTGCCAGCAGCTCGGGACAGGGCGGCGTGCAGTACTTC
CASSSGQGGVQYF
>.|TRBJ1-5|.|TRBV19
TGTGCCAGTAGTTGGGGGGTTCAGCCCCAGCATTTT
CASSWGVQPQHF